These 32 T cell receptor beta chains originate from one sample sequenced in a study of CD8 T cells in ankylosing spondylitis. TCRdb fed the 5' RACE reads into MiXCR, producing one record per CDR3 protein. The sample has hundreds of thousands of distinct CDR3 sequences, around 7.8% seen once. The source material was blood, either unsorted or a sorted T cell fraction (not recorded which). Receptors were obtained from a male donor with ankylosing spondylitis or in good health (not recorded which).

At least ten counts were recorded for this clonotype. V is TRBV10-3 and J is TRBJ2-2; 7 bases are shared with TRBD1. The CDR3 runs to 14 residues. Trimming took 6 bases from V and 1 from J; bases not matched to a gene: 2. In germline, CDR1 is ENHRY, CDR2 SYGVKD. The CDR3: CAISGTENTGELFF. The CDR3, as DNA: TGTGCCATCAGCGGGACAGAGAACACCGGGGAGCTGTTTTTT.

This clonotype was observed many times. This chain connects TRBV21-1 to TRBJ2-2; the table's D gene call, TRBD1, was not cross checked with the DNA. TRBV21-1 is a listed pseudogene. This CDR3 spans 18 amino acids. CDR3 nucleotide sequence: TGTGCCAGCAGCAAAACGGGGGCAGGGGTTTCGAGCACCGGGGAGCTGTTTTTT. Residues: CASSKTGAGVSSTGELFF.

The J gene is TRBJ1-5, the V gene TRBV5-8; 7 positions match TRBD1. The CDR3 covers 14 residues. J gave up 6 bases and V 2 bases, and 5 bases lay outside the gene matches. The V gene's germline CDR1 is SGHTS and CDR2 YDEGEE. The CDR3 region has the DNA TGTGCCAGCAGCTTAGGCAGGGGGAGTCAGCCCCAGCATTTT. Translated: CASSLGRGSQPQHF.

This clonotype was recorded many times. The CDR3 sequence: CASSQDRGTYEQYF. The DNA of the CDR3 is TGTGCCAGCTCACAGGACAGGGGCACCTACGAGCAGTACTTC. The chain has TRBV18 and TRBJ2-7; 9 bases agree with TRBD1. Trimming removed 4 bases from V and 2 bases from J; junction bases left unmatched: 3. The CDR3 length is 14 residues. Germline loops: CDR1 KGHSH, CDR2 LQKENI.

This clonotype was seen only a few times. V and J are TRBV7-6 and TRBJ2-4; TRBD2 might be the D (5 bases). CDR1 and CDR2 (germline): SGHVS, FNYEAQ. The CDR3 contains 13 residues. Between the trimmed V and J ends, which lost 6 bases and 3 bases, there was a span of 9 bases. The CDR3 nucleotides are TGTGCCAGCAGTGACCGGGACAAAAACATTCAGTACTTC. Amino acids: CASSDRDKNIQYF.

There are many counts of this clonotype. In DNA form, the CDR3 reads TGTGCCAGCAGCTTCGGGGGGTCAGGTGGAGCCAAAAACATTCAGTACTTC. Amino acid sequence: CASSFGGSGGAKNIQYF. This chain joins TRBV7-2 and TRBJ2-4, with TRBD2 matching over 7 bases. V dropped 3 bases and J dropped 0; count of bases not matched to a gene: 8. Per the germline V gene, CDR1 is SGHTA and CDR2 is FQGNSA. CDR3 length: 17 amino acids.

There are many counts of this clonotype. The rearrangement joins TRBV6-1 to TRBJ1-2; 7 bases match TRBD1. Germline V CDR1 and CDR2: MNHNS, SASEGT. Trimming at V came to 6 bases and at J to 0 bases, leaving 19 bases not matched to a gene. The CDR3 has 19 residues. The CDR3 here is CASSGPTYGTEIANYGYTF. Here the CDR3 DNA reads TGTGCCAGCAGCGGCCCGACATACGGGACAGAAATAGCTAACTATGGCTACACCTTC.

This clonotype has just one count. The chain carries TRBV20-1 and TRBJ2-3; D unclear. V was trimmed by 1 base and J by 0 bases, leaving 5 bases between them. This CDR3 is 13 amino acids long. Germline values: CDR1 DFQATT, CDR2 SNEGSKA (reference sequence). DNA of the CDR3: TGCAGTGCTAGAGTCCTAAGCACAGATACGCAGTATTTT. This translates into CSARVLSTDTQYF.

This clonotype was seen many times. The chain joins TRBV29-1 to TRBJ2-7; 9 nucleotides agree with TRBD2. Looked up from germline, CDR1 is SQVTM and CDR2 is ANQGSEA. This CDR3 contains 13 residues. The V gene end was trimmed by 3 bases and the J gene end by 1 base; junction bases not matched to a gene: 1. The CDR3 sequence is CSVESGGSYEQYF. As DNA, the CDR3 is TGCAGCGTTGAGAGCGGGGGGTCCTACGAGCAGTACTTC.

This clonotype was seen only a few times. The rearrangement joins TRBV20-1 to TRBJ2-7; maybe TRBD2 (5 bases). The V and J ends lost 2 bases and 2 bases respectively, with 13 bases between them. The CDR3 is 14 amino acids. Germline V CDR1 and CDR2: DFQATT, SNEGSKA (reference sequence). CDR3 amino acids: CSARRTAAAYEQYF. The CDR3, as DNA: TGCAGTGCTAGACGAACAGCGGCGGCCTACGAGCAGTACTTC.

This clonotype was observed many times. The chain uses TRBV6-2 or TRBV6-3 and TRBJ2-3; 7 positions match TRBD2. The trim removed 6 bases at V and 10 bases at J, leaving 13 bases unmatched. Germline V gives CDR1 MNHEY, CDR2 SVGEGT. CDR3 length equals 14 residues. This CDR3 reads CASSHPETSTSQYF. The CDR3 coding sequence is TGTGCCAGCAGCCACCCCGAGACTAGCACATCGCAGTATTTT.

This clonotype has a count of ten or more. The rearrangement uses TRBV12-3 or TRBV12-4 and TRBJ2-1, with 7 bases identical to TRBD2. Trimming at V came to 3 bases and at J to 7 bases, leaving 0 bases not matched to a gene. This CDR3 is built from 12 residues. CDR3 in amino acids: CASSFGRNEQFF. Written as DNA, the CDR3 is TGTGCCAGCAGTTTCGGGAGGAATGAGCAGTTCTTC.

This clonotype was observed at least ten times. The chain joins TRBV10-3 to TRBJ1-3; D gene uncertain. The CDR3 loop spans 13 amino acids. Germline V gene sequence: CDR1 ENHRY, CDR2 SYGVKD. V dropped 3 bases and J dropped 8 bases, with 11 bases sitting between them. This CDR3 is CAISEGGVDTIYF. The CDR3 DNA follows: TGTGCCATCAGTGAAGGTGGTGTTGACACCATATATTTT.

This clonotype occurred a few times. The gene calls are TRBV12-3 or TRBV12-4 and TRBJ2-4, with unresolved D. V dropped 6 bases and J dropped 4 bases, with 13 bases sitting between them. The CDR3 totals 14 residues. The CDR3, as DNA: TGTGCCAGCAGACAAGACATCGGAAAAAACATTCAGTACTTC. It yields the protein CASRQDIGKNIQYF.

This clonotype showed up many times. As DNA, the CDR3 is TGTGCCAGCAGTCCCTTGGGAGCGGGGTACGAGCAGTACTTC. It codes for CASSPLGAGYEQYF. V and J are TRBV7-9 and TRBJ2-7, with 7 bases matching TRBD2. Germline lookup yields CDR1 SEHNR and CDR2 FQNEAQ (reference sequence). This CDR3 is 14 amino acids long. The J segment lost 4 bases and the V segment lost 6 bases, leaving 9 bases of the junction unmatched.

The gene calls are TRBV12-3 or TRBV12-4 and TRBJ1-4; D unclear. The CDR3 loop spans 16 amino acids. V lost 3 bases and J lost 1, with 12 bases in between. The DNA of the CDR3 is TGTGCCAGCAGTTTCGGAGGCTTGGGAACTAATGAAAAACTGTTTTTT. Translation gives CASSFGGLGTNEKLFF.

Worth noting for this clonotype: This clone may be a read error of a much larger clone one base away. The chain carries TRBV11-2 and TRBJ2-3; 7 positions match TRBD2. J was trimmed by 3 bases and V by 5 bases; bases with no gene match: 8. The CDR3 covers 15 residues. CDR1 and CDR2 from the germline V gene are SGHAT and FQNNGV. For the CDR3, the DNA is TGTGCCAGCAGCCAGGGACTAACGGAAACAGATACGCAGTATTTT. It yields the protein CASSQGLTETDTQYF.

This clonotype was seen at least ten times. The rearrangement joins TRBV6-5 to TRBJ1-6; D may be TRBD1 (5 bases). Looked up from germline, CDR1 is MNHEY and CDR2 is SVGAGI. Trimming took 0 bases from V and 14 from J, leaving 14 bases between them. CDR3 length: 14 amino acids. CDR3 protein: CASSYSWGTQTLHF. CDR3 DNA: TGTGCCAGCAGTTACTCTTGGGGGACCCAAACCCTCCACTTT.

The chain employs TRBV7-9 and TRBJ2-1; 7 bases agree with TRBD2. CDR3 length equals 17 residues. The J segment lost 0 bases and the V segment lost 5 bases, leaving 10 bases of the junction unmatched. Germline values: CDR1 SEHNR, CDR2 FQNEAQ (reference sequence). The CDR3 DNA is TGTGCCAGCAGCCAACCCAGCGGGGAACTCTCCTACAATGAGCAGTTCTTC. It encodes CASSQPSGELSYNEQFF.

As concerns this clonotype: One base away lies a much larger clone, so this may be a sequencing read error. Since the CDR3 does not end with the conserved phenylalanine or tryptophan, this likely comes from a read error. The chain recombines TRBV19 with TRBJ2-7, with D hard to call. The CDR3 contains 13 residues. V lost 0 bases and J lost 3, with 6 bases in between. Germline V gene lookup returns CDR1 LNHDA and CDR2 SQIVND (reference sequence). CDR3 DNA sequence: TGTGCCAGTAGTATAGAGGTGAACTACGAGCAGTACTGC. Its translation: CASSIEVNYEQYC.

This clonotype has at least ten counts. The CDR3 DNA follows: TGTGCCAGCAGCTTAAAAACAGGGGGCACTGAAGCTTTCTTT. Encoded protein: CASSLKTGGTEAFF. The genes are TRBV7-9 and TRBJ1-1, with 8 bases matching TRBD1. CDR3 length: 14 residues. Germline V CDR1 and CDR2: SEHNR, FQNEAQ (reference sequence). With V trimmed by 2 bases and J by 4 bases, 3 bases remained unmatched.

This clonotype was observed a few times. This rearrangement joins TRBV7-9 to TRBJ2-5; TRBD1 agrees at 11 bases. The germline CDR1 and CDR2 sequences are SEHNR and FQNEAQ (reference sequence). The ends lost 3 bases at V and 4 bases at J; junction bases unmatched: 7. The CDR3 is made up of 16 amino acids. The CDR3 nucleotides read TGTGCCAGCAGCTTCGGCCTGGACAGGGGGCTAGAGACCCAGTACTTC. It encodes CASSFGLDRGLETQYF.

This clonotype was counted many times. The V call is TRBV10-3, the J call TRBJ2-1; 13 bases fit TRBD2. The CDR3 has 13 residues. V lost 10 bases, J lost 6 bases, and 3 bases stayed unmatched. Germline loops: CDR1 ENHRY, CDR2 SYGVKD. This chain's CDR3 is CATGLAGANEQFF. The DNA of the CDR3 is TGTGCCACAGGACTAGCGGGAGCCAATGAGCAGTTCTTC.

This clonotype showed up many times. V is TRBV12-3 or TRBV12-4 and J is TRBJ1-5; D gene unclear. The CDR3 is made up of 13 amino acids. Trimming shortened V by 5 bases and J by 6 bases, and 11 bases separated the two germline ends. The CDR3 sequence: CASSPDARQPQHF. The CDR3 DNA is TGTGCCAGCAGTCCCGATGCCCGTCAGCCCCAGCATTTT.

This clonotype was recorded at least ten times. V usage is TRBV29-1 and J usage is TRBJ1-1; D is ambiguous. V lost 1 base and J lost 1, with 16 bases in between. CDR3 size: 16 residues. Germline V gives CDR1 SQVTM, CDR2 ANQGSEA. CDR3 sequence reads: CSVEGSGRQANTEAFF. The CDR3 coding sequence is TGCAGCGTTGAAGGGTCGGGCAGACAAGCGAACACTGAAGCTTTCTTT.

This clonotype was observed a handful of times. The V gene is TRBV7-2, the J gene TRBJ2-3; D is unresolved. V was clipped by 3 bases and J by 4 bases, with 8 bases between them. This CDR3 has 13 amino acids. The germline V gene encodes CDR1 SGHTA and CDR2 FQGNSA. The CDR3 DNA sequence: TGTGCCAGCAGCTTCACTCTCGCAGATACGCAGTATTTT. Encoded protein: CASSFTLADTQYF.

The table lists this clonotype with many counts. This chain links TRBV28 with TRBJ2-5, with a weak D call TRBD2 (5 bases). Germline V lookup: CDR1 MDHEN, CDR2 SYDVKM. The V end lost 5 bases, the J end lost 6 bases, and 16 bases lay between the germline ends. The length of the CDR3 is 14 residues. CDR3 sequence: CASSVLGGRKTQYF. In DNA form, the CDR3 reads TGTGCCAGCAGTGTCCTCGGAGGTCGTAAGACCCAGTACTTC.

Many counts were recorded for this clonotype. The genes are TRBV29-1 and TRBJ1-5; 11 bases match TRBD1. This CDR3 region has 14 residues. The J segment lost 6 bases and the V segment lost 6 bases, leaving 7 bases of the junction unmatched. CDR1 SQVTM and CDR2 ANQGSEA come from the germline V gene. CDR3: CSVATGTGGQPQHF. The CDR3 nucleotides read TGCAGCGTAGCCACCGGGACAGGGGGTCAGCCCCAGCATTTT.

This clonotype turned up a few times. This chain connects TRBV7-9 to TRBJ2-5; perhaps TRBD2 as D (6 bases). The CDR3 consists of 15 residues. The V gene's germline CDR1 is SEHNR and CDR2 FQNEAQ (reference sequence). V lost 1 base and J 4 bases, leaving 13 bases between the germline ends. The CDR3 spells CASSLEVLGGETQYF. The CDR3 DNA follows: TGTGCCAGCAGCTTAGAGGTCCTGGGAGGAGAGACCCAGTACTTC.

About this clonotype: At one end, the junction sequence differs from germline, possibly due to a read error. DNA of the CDR3: TGTGCCAGCCGACAGGGAGGCAATCAGCCCCAGAATTTT. This sequence encodes CASRQGGNQPQNF. The V call is TRBV28, the J call TRBJ1-5, with TRBD1 matching 7 bases. The CDR3 sequence is 13 residues long. Germline-derived CDR1 and CDR2 are MDHEN and SYDVKM.

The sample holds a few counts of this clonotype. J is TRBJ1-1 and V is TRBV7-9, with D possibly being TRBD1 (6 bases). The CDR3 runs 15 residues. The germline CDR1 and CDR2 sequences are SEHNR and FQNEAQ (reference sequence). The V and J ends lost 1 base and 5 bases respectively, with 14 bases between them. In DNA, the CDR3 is TGTGCCAGCAGCTTAGGTCGCAGGGGAGGTACTGAAGCTTTCTTT. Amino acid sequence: CASSLGRRGGTEAFF.

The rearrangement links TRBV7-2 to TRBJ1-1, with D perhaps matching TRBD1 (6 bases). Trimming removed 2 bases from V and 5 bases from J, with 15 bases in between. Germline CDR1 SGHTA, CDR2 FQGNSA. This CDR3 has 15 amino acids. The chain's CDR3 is CASSLWGGRKTEAFF. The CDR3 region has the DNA TGTGCCAGCAGCTTATGGGGGGGCCGGAAAACTGAAGCTTTCTTT.